This paragraph reports one T cell receptor (beta chain). The data originate from a study of T cells in localized non-small cell lung cancer. V lost 6 bases, J lost 0 bases, and 14 bases lay in between. Germline CDR1 and CDR2: MDHEN and SYDVKM. This CDR3 spans 15 amino acids. Profiling relied on immunoSEQ multiplex PCR, and the TCRdb table lists in-frame clones only, not all of them. The sample gives 20,000 to 25,000 clones, approximately 91% of which show up once; 13% is in the top ten. The chain uses TRBV28 and TRBJ1-1, with D possibly being TRBD1 (6 bases). The sequence derives from a male donor older than 55 with stage I lung adenocarcinoma. The sequences come from peripheral blood, collected before any cancer treatment. The CDR3 protein is CASSTGGHMNTEAFF. CDR3 DNA sequence: TGTGCCAGCAGCACGGGGGGACATATGAACACTGAAGCTTTCTTT.